The T cell receptor beta chain under discussion was sequenced for a study of response to subunit inactivated influenza vaccine. As for this clonotype: What it recognizes is unknown.

Overall study results and limits: The authors proposed limited new T cell recruitment per seasonal influenza vaccination.

TCRdb re-derived calls from the RT-PCR reads in MiXCR, one entry per CDR3 protein. The top ten clones hold roughly 13% of a sample with about 500,000 distinct CDR3 sequences, approximately 7.3% of them seen once. The germline V gene encodes CDR1 LGHDT and CDR2 YNNKEL (reference sequence). The CDR3 consists of 12 residues. Trimming stripped 1 base from V and 9 bases from J, with 9 bases between. The gene calls are TRBV3-1 and TRBJ2-5, with D hard to call. The sample consisted of PBMCs from blood, taken 23 to 25 months after vaccination. The TCR originated in a man between 50 and 75 years old who received an inactivated influenza vaccine. The CDR3 is CASSQAAAAQYF. The CDR3 DNA is TGTGCCAGCAGCCAAGCCGCGGCAGCCCAGTACTTC.